These 4 T cell receptor beta chains were all obtained from the same sample, sequenced in a study of blood T cell repertoires in COVID-19. Only in-frame clones appear in the TCRdb table, and some are missing; sequencing was by immunoSEQ multiplex PCR. The data contain 250,000 or so clones, 85% of them singletons. Sequencing was done on a sample of peripheral blood. The receptors here all came from a woman aged 55-69 years with active or convalescent COVID-19.

The chain joins TRBV11-2 to TRBJ2-1; 7 nucleotides align to TRBD2. CDR1 and CDR2 (germline): SGHAT, FQNNGV. The CDR3 loop spans 16 amino acids. Germline trimming cut 5 bases from V and 0 bases from J; bases unmatched to any gene: 7. The CDR3 nucleotides read TGTGCCAGCAGCCGAGGACTAGAATTCTCCTACAATGAGCAGTTCTTC. Its protein is CASSRGLEFSYNEQFF. The full variable domain, in which reference TRBV11-2 and TRBJ2-1 provide the parts outside the CDR3, is EAGVAQSPRYKIIEKRQSVAFWCNPISGHATLYWYQQILGQGPKLLIQFQNNGVVDDSQLPKDRFSAERLKGVDSTLKIQPAKLEDSAVYLCASSRGLEFSYNEQFFGPGTRLTVL.

The chain combines TRBV10-3 with TRBJ2-7, with 7 bases lining up with TRBD1. Germline assignment: CDR1 ENHRY and CDR2 SYGVKD. The V gene end was trimmed by 2 bases and the J gene end by 6 bases; junction bases not matched to a gene: 4. The CDR3 contains 13 residues. The CDR3 DNA follows: TGTGCCATCAGTGAGAACAGGGGCCGCGAGCAGTACTTC. Amino acid sequence: CAISENRGREQYF.

This chain uses TRBV7-6 with TRBJ1-1; 9 positions match TRBD1. The CDR3 is 15 amino acids. The germline V gene encodes CDR1 SGHVS and CDR2 FNYEAQ. V shed 5 bases and J 1 base; nucleotides not matched to a gene: 5. Written as DNA, the CDR3 is TGTGCCAGCAGCGAACTGACAGGGGGGAACACTGAAGCTTTCTTT. Translated: CASSELTGGNTEAFF.

As concerns this clone: Other nucleotide sequences in the sample specify the same CDR3. V and J are TRBV5-6 and TRBJ1-2, with D unresolved. This CDR3 has 12 amino acids. Germline lookup yields CDR1 SGHDT and CDR2 YYEEEE. The V and J ends lost 1 base and 5 bases respectively, with 6 bases between them. The CDR3 spells CASSLTGYGYTF. The CDR3 nucleotides read TGTGCCAGCAGCTTGACGGGATATGGCTACACCTTC.